The source of this TCR beta chain is a study of cytomegalovirus exposure and HLA in healthy donors. Both 60 Vbeta primers and 13 Jbeta primers went into the PCR. Method: immunoSEQ multiplex PCR; TCRdb's copy keeps in-frame clones and lacks some. The data show more than 95,000 clones, roughly 80% seen once. Study findings and constraints: TCR beta V- and J-gene trimming was later associated with a missense DCLRE1C variant.

Details on this clone: Its target is unknown.

Looked up from germline, CDR1 is MDHEN and CDR2 is SYDVKM. V shed 5 bases and J shed 6 bases, with 20 bases lying between them. This CDR3 spans 15 amino acids. V gene TRBV28 combines with J gene TRBJ2-7, with TRBD2 as a possible D gene (6 bases). The receptor's source is a female donor in good health and CMV-seronegative. Sample: PBMCs. CDR3 coding DNA: TGTGCCAGCAGTGCCACCGGGGGACGATCTACCGAGCAGTACTTC. It specifies CASSATGGRSTEQYF.